What follows describes a single T cell receptor (beta chain). The antigen is not known. These data belong to a study of T cell responses to AZD1222 COVID-19 vaccine. Study conclusions and caveats: Repertoire collection took place solely once the T cell response had peaked. Possibly, clonal diversity was underestimated; donors were largely white British and included more females. CD4 TCRs associated with vaccination spanned spike, dominating at 160-218 and 743-854.

This CDR3 has 12 amino acids. V lost 5 bases and J lost 12, with 17 bases in between. Repertoires were generated with immunoSEQ multiplex PCR, while TCRdb's copy carries only in-frame clones and drops some. The sample lists 150,000 to 180,000 clones, about nine tenths occurring once. The V gene is TRBV12-3 or TRBV12-4, the J gene TRBJ2-7; D is uncertain. Sample: peripheral blood, taken on day 0 of AZD1222 vaccination. The receptor comes from an adult in good health. CDR3 DNA: TGTGCCAGCAGTCCACATGCCGGTACTTTGTACTTC. Its protein is CASSPHAGTLYF.